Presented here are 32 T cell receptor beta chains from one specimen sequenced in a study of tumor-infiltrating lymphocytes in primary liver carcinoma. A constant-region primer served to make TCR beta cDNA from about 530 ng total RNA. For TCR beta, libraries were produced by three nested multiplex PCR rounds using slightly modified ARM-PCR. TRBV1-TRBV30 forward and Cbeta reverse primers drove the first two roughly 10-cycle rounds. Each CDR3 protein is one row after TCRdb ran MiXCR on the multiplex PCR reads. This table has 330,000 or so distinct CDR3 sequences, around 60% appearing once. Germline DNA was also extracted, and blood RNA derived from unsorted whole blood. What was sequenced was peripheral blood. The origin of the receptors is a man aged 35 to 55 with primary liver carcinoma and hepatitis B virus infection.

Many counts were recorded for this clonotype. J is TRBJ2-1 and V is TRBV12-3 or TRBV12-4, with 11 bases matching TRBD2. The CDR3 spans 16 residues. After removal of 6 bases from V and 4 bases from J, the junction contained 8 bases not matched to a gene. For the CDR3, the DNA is TGTGCCAGCAGCGTTAGCGGGAGGGCCTTGTACAATGAGCAGTTCTTC. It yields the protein CASSVSGRALYNEQFF.

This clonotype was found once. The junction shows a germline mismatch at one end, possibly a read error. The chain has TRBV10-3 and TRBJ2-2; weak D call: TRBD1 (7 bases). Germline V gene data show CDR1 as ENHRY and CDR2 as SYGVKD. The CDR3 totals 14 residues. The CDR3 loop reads CAIREGARSVELSF. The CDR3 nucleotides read TGTGCCATCAGGGAGGGGGCCCGCTCCGTGGAGCTGTCTTTT.

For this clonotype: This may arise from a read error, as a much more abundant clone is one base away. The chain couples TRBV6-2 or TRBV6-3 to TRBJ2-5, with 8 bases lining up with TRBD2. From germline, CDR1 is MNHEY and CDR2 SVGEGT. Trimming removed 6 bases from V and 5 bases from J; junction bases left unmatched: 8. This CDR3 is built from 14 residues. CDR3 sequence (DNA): TGTGCCAGCAGAGAAATAGGCGGGGGGGAGACCCAGTACTTC. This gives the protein CASREIGGGETQYF.

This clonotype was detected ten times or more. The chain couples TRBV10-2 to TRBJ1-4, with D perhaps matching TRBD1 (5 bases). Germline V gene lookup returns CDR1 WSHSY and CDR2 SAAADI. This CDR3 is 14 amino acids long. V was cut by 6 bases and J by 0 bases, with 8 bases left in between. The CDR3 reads CASRQTATNEKLFF. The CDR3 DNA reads TGCGCCAGCAGACAGACAGCAACTAATGAAAAACTGTTTTTT.

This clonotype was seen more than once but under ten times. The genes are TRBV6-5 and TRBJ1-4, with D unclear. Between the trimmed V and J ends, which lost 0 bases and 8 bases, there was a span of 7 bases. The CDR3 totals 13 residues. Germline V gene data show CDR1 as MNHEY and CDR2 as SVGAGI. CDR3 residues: CASSYSKGEKLFF. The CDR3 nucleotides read TGTGCCAGCAGTTACTCGAAAGGGGAAAAACTGTTTTTT.

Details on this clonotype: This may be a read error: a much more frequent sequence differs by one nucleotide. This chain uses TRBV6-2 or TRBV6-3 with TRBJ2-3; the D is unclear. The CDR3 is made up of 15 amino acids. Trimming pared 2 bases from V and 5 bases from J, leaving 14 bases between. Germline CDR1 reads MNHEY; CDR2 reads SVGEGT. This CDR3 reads CASSYIHSYRDTQYF. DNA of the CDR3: TGTGCCAGCAGTTACATCCACAGCTACAGAGATACGCAGTATTTT.

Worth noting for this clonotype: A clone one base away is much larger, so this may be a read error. The CDR3 is CASSLRQDTDTQYF. In DNA, the CDR3 is TGTGCCAGCAGCCTCCGACAGGACACAGATACGCAGTATTTT. V gene TRBV5-4 combines with J gene TRBJ2-3; D is perhaps TRBD1 (6 bases). Germline V gene data show CDR1 as SGHNT and CDR2 as YYREEE (reference sequence). Between the trimmed V and J ends, which lost 4 bases and 2 bases, there was a span of 11 bases. The CDR3 totals 14 residues. The full variable domain, rest sourced from reference TRBV5-4 and TRBJ2-3, is ETGVTQSPTHLIKTRGQQVTLRCSSQSGHNTVSWYQQALGQGPQFIFQYYREEENGRGNFPPRFSGLQFPNYSSELNVNALELDDSALYLCASSLRQDTDTQYFGPGTRLTVL.

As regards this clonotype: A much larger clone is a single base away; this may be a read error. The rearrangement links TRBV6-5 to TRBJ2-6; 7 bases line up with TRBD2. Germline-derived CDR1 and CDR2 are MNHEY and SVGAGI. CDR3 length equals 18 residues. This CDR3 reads CASSHSPIGGSGANVLTF. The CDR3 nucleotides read TGTGCCAGCAGTCACTCGCCAATCGGGGGGTCTGGGGCCAACGTCCTGACTTTC.

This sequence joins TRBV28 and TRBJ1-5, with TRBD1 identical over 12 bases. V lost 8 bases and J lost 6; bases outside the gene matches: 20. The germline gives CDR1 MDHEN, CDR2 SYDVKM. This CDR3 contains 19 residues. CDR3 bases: TGTGCCAGCGGTCCCCAATCCGGGACAGGGGGCTCGTCGGGTCAGCCCCAGCATTTT. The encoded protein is CASGPQSGTGGSSGQPQHF.

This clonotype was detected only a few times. The DNA of the CDR3 is TGTGCCAGTAACTGGGGACTAGCGGGAGTCAATGAGCAGTTCTTC. This translates into CASNWGLAGVNEQFF. J is TRBJ2-1 and V is TRBV11-1, with TRBD2 matching over 14 bases. Germline CDR1 SGHAT, CDR2 FQDESV (reference sequence). CDR3 length: 15 residues. The V gene end was trimmed by 9 bases and the J gene end by 6 bases; junction bases not matched to a gene: 7.

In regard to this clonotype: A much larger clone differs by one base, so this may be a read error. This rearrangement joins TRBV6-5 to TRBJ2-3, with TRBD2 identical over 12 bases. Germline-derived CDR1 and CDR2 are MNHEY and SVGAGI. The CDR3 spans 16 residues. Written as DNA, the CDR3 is TGTGTCAGCAGTCCAAGGGGACTAGCGGGTCTAGATACGCAGTATTTT. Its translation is CVSSPRGLAGLDTQYF.

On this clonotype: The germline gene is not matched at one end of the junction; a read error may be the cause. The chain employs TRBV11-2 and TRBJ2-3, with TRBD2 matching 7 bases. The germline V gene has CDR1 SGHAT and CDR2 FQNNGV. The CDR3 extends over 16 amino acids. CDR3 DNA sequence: TGTGTCAGCAGCTTCTGGCTAGCGGAGAGCACATATACGCAGTATTTT. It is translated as CVSSFWLAESTYTQYF.

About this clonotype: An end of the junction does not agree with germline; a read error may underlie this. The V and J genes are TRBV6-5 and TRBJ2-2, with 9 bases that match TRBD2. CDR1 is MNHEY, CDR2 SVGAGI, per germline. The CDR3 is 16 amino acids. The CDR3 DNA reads TGTGCCAGCAGTTACCTGACTAGCGGTAGGCCCGGGGAGCTGTCTTTT. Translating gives CASSYLTSGRPGELSF.

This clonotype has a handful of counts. CDR3 coding DNA: TGTGCCAGCAGCTTAGAACAGGGTAACGAGCAGTACTTC. Encoded protein: CASSLEQGNEQYF. The chain couples TRBV7-9 to TRBJ2-7, with a tentative D call TRBD1 (6 bases). Trimming left V 1 base short and J 5 bases short, with 9 bases between. This CDR3 comprises 13 residues. Germline V gives CDR1 SEHNR, CDR2 FQNEAQ (reference sequence). The entire variable domain, with the rest obtained from reference TRBV7-9 and TRBJ2-7, is as follows: DTGVSQNPRHKITKRGQNVTFRCDPISEHNRLYWYRQTLGQGPEFLTYFQNEAQLEKSRLLSDRFSAERPKGSFSTLEIQRTEQGDSAMYLCASSLEQGNEQYFGPGTRLTVT.

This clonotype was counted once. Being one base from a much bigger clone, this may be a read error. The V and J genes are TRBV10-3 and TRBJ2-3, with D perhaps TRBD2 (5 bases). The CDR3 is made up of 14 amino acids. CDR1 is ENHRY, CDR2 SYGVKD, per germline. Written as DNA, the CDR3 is TGTACCATCAGTAGCGCGGCTAGCACAGATACGCAGTATTTT. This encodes CTISSAASTDTQYF.

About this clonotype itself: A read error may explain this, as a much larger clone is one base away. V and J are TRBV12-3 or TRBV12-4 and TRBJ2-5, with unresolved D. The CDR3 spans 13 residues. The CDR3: CANSFFVQETQYF. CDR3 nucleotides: TGTGCCAACAGTTTCTTCGTACAAGAGACCCAGTACTTC.

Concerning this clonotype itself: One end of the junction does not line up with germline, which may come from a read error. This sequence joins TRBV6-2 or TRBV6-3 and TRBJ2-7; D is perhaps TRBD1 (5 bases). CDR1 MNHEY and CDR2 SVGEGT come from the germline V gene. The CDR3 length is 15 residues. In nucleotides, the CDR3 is TGTGCCAGCCGACTTGGGGCCCGGAGCTCCTACGAACAGTACTTC. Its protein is CASRLGARSSYEQYF.

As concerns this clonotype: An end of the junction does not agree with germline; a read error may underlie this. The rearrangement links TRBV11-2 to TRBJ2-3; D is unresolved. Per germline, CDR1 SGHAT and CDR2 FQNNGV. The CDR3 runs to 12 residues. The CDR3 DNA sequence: TGTTCCAGCAGCTCTACACAGGATACGCAGTATTTT. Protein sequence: CSSSSTQDTQYF.

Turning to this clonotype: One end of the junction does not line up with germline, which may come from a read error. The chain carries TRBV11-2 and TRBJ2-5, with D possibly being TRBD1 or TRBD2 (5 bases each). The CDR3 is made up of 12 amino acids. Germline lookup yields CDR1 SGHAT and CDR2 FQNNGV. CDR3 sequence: CAGSLQVEAQYF. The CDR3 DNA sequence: TGTGCCGGCAGCTTACAGGTGGAGGCCCAGTACTTC.

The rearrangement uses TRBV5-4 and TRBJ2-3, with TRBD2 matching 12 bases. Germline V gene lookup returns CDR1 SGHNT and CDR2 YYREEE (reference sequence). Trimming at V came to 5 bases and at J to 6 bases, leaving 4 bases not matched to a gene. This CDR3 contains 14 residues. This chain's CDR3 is CASRPGLAGDTQYF. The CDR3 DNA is TGTGCCAGCAGGCCCGGACTAGCGGGGGATACGCAGTATTTT.

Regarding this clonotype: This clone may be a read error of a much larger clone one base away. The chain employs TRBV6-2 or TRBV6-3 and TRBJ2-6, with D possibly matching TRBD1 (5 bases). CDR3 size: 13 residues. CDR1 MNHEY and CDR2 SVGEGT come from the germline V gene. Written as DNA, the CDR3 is TGTGCCAGCAGGGGCTCTGGGGCCAACGTCATGACTTTC. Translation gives CASRGSGANVMTF.

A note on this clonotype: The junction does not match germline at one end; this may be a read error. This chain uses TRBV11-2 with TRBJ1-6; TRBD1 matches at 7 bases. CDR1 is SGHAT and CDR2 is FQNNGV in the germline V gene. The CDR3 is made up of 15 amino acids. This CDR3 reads CARSSNRGSHSLLHF. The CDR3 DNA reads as TGTGCCAGAAGCTCAAACAGGGGAAGTCATTCACTCCTCCACTTT.

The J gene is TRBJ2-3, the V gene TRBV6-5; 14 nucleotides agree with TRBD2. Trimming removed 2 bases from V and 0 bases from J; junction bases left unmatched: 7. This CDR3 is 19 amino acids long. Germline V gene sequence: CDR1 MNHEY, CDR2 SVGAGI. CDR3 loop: CASSYKGLAGVTSTDTQYF. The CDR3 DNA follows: TGTGCCAGCAGTTACAAGGGACTAGCGGGAGTCACTAGCACAGATACGCAGTATTTT.

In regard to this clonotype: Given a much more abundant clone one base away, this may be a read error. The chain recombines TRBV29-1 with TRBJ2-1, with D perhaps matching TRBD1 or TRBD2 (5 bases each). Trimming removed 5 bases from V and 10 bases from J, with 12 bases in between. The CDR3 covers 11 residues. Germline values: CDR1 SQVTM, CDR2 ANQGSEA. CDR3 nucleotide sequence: TGCAGCGTTTGGGACGGAGCAGAGCAGTTCTTC. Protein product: CSVWDGAEQFF.

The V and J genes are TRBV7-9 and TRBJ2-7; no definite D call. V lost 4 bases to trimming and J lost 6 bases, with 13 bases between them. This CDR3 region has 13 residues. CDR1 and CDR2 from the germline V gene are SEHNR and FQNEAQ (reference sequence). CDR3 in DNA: TGTGCCAGCAGCTACCCCCCTAGATCCGAGCAGTACTTC. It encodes CASSYPPRSEQYF.

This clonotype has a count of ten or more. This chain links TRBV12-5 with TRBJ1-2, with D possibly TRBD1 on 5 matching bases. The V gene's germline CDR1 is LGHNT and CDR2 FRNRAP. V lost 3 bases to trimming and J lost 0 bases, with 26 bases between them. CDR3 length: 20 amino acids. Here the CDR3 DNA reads TGTGCTAGTGGTTTCGCTACCATCCCTCCGGGGGAAGGAGCTAACTATGGCTACACCTTC. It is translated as CASGFATIPPGEGANYGYTF.

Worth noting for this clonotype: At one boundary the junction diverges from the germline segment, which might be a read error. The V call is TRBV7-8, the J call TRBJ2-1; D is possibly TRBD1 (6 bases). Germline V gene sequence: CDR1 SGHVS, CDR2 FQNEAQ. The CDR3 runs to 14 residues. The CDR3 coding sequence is TGTGGCAGCAGCTTCACCCAGGGGTTGAATGAGCAGTTCTTC. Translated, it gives CGSSFTQGLNEQFF.

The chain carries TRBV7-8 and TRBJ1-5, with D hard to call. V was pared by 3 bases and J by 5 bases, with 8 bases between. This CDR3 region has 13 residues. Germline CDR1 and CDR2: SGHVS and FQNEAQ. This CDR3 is CASSFLEYQPQHF. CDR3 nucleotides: TGTGCCAGCAGCTTTTTGGAATATCAGCCCCAGCATTTT.

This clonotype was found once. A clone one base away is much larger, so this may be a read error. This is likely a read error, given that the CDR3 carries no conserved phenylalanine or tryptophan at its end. The CDR3 loop reads CASSPDSAATQYL. The CDR3 bases are TGCGCCAGCAGCCCGGACTCGGCGGCCACGCAGTATCTT. The chain recombines TRBV4-1 with TRBJ2-3, with D possibly being TRBD2 (5 bases). The ends were cut back, 4 bases at V and 9 bases at J, with 14 bases in the middle. Germline CDR1 and CDR2: MGHRA and YSYEKL. This CDR3 is 13 amino acids long.

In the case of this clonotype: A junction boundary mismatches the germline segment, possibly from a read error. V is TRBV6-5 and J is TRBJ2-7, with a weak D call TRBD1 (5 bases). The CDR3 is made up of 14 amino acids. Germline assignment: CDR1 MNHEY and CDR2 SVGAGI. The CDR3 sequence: CASSWAGLGYGQYF. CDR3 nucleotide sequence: TGTGCCAGCAGTTGGGCAGGGCTGGGCTACGGGCAGTACTTC.

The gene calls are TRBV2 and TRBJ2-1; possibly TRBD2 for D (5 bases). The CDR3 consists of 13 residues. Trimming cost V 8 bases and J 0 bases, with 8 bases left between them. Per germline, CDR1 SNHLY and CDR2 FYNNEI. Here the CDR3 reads CASGGSSYNEQFF. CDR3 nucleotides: TGTGCCAGCGGTGGGAGCTCCTACAATGAGCAGTTCTTC.

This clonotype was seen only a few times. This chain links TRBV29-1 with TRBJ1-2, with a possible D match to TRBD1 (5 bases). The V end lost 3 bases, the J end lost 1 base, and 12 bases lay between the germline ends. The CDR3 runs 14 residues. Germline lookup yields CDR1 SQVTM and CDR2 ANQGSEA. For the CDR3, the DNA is TGCAGCGTTGATGAACAGGATTTTAACTATGGCTACACCTTC. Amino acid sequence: CSVDEQDFNYGYTF.